Listed here is a single TCR beta chain. The sample originates from a study of Ad26.COV2.S vaccination and SARS-CoV-2 variants. Sample treatment: some 20 received Ad26.COV2.S at low or high dose, single or two shots; about 5 received placebo; per-sample allocation not given. Samples were taken on day 63 after the first vaccine or placebo injection. Built on an Ad26 vector, the vaccine expressed Wuhan-strain SARS-CoV-2 spike. The repertoire was sequenced with immunoSEQ multiplex PCR; TCRdb's copy has only in-frame clones and lacks some. Of roughly 300,000 clones listed, 75% to 90% are singletons. The germline V gene has CDR1 MDHEN and CDR2 SYDVKM. The CDR3 contains 15 residues. V lost 7 bases and J 0 bases, leaving 12 bases between the germline ends.

The sequenced sample was peripheral blood, obtained in a trial of Ad26.COV2.S vaccine versus placebo. This receptor was taken from a person aged 18 to 59 who received the Ad26.COV2.S COVID-19 vaccine or a placebo. The chain couples TRBV28 to TRBJ2-2; D may be TRBD1 (5 bases). As DNA, the CDR3 is TGTGCCAGCACAATTCCAGGGACGAACACCGGGGAGCTGTTTTTT. It codes for CASTIPGTNTGELFF.